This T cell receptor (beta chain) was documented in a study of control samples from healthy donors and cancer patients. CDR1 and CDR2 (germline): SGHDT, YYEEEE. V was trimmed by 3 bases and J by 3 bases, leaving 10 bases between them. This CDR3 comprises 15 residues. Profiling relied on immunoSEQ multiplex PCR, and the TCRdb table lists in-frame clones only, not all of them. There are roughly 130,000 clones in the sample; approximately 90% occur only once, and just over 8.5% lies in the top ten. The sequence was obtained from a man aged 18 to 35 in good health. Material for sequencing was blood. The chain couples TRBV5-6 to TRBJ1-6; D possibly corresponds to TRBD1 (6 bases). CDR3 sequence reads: CASSSRQDYNSPLHF. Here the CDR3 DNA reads TGTGCCAGCAGCTCTCGACAGGACTATAATTCACCCCTCCACTTT.